This TCR beta chain was captured by sequencing in a study of blood T cell repertoires in COVID-19. Study summary: The study drew acute and convalescent COVID-19 samples from the United States, Italy and Spain. T cells, B-cell-depleted T cells, or PBMCs provided the cDNA or gDNA that served as material.

Per the original methods: Amplification from reference gene primers served as the basis for estimated nucleated cell counts. Assay used: immunoSEQ multiplex PCR; TCRdb lists only in-frame clones, some missing. V and J calls and clone size are as listed in that table; D and trimming were resolved from the DNA. This sample carries roughly 300,000 clones, 70% to 90% of them seen once, and the ten largest clones take roughly 9%. Germline V gene sequence: CDR1 MNHEY, CDR2 SVGAGI. The CDR3 length is 14 residues. Trimming pared 7 bases from V and 4 bases from J, leaving 15 bases between. This receptor was identified in a man aged 18 to 35 with active or convalescent COVID-19. The chain uses TRBV6-5 and TRBJ2-3; D uncertain. Sequenced: peripheral blood. The chain's CDR3 is CASMPLSSPDTQYF. The CDR3 nucleotides are TGTGCCAGCATGCCCTTGAGTAGCCCAGATACGCAGTATTTT.